This T cell receptor (beta chain) is from a study of CXCR3-negative and CXCR3-positive naive CD8 T cells. Study at large: Each library held about 1.5 +/- 0.3 million TRB reads, around 140 million in total. Findings and limits, study-wide: CXCR3-negative and CXCR3-positive naive cells shared comparable TRBV-TRBJ usage, but memory cells did not.

With UMI labels, 5' RACE was used to prepare the TRB cDNA libraries. TCRdb re-called the 5' RACE reads, yielding one record per CDR3 amino acid sequence without DNA. This sample contains approximately 41,000 distinct CDR3 sequences. This CDR3 has 12 amino acids. Germline V gene sequence: CDR1 SQVTM, CDR2 ANQGSEA. At about 310,000 cells each, triplicate sorts were carried out for each CD8+ T cell subset. Note on this clonotype: The antigen remains unidentified.

Sample: memory CD8+ T cells from blood. V gene TRBV29-1 combines with J gene TRBJ2-7. This clonotype was obtained from a human donor in good health. Some clones in this sample may be carry-over from other donors' samples. CDR3: CSVEDDGYEQYF.